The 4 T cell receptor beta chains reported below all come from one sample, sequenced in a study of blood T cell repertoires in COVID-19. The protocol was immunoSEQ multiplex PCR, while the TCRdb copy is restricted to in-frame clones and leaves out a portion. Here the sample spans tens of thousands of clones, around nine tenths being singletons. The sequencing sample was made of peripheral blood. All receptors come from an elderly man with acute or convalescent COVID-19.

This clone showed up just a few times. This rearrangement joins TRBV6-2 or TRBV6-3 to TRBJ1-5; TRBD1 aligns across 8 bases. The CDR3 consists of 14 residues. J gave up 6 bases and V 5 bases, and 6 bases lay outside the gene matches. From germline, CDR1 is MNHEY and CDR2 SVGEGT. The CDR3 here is CASSDPRGPQPQHF. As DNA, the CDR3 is TGTGCCAGCAGTGACCCCAGGGGGCCTCAGCCCCAGCATTTT.

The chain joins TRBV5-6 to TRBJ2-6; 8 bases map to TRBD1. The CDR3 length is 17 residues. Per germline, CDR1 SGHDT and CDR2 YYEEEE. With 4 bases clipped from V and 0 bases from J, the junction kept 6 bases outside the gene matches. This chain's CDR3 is CASSPGQGLSGANVLTF. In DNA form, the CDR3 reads TGTGCCAGCAGCCCCGGACAGGGACTCTCTGGGGCCAACGTCCTGACTTTC.

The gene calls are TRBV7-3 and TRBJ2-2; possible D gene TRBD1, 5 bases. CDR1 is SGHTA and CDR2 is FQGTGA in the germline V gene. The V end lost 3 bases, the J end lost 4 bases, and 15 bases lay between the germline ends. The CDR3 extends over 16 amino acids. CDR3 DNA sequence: TGTGCCAGCAGCTTGAGAGACAGCTGGGTCACCGGGGAGCTGTTTTTT. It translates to CASSLRDSWVTGELFF.

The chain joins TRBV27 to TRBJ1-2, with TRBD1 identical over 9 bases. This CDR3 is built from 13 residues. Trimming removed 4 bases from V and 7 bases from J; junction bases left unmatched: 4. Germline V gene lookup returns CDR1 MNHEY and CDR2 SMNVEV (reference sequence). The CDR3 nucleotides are TGTGCCAGCAGTTCGACAGGGGGAAGTGGCTACACCTTC. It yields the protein CASSSTGGSGYTF.